What follows describes a single T cell receptor (beta chain). Its cognate antigen is unknown. This entry belongs to a study of OX40 agonist ivuxolimab in advanced cancers. TCRdb keeps only in-frame clones here, not all; method: immunoSEQ multiplex PCR. The table records around 76,000 clones, approximately 86% of them present only once. Overall study results and limits: At 0.1 to 3.0 mg/kg and by week 6, CD4+ and CD8+ T cells in the blood had expanded clonally. Certain nonresponders likewise exhibited a low normalized T-cell clonal expansion. At 0.1-3.0 mg/kg, partial responders had clonal expansion among the lowest observed.

The TCR sequence derives from an adult with an advanced solid tumor such as melanoma, head and neck, liver or kidney cancer. Sequenced here: CD4+ or CD8+ T cells sorted from blood, sampled in a trial of the OX40 agonist ivuxolimab.

CDR3 sequence reads: CASSLVGGRVDEQFF. The DNA for the CDR3 is TGCGCCAGCAGCTTGGTTGGCGGGCGGGTAGATGAGCAGTTCTTC. The chain combines TRBV5-1 with TRBJ2-1, with D tentatively TRBD2 (5 bases). CDR1 SGHRS and CDR2 YFSETQ come from the germline V gene. The V and J ends lost 0 bases and 8 bases respectively, with 15 bases between them. The CDR3 contains 15 residues.